This T cell receptor (beta chain) emerged from a study of T cell clonality in common variable immunodeficiency. This clone showed up many times. The antigen is not known. The read terminates 3 residues before the CDR3 end, so the remaining end is supplied by the germline J gene. Study-level points and caveats: Common variable immunodeficiency TCR beta sequences reportedly had fewer deletions and N-nucleotide insertions.

Libraries were prepared by immunoSEQ multiplex PCR; TCRdb keeps only in-frame clonotypes and omits some of them. The specimen has just over 20,000 clones, none found just once. For at least one year, all CVID subjects received replacement immunoglobulin. Each donor provided about 4.5 to 8.5 ml of heparinized whole blood. Per germline, CDR1 LGHNA and CDR2 YNFKEQ. The trim removed 6 bases at V and 1 base at J, leaving 9 bases unmatched. The CDR3 covers 15 residues. The TCR comes from a human donor with common variable immunodeficiency. Source material: peripheral blood mononuclear cells. The chain recombines TRBV4-2 with TRBJ2-7; 7 positions match TRBD2. CDR3 protein: CASRDLAGESYEQYF. The CDR3 bases that were read are TGTGCCAGCAGGGATTTGGCGGGGGAGTCCTACGAG.